This is a list of T cell receptor beta chains from one sample in a study of blood T cell repertoires in COVID-19. Sequencing used immunoSEQ multiplex PCR; TCRdb keeps in-frame clones, though not all of them. Among approximately 130,000 clones listed, roughly four fifths were seen once. The specimen sequenced was peripheral blood. The receptors stem from a human donor in a cohort sampled during active COVID-19. Both conserved end residues are part of each CDR3. D genes are given only for firm matches. Not every row has a clone size; where given, it reads once, few, many or a size class.

v_call	j_call	d_call	clone_size	cdr3_aa	cdr3_nt
TRBV19	TRBJ2-1	NA	NA	CASSPDSYNEQFF	TGTGCCAGTAGCCCGGACAGTTACAATGAGCAGTTCTTC
TRBV3-1/TRBV3-2	TRBJ1-3	NA	NA	CASSRQLSSGNTIYF	TGTGCCAGCAGCCGACAGCTATCCTCTGGAAACACCATATATTTT
TRBV3-1/TRBV3-2	TRBJ1-6	NA	NA	CASGMGQANSPLHF	TGTGCCAGTGGGATGGGGCAGGCGAATTCACCCCTCCACTTT
TRBV21-1	TRBJ2-7	NA	few	CASSSIGVSYYEQYF	TGTGCCAGCAGCAGTATCGGGGTCAGTTACTACGAGCAGTACTTC
TRBV6-5	TRBJ1-1	NA	NA	CASSYLQGNTEAFF	TGTGCCAGCAGTTACTTACAGGGGAACACTGAAGCTTTCTTT
TRBV5-6	TRBJ1-3	NA	NA	CASNRRMMGNSGNTIYF	TGTGCCAGCAACCGACGGATGATGGGCAACTCTGGAAACACCATATATTTT
TRBV5-1	TRBJ1-2	NA	once	CASSSLPGDNKYNYGYTF	TGCGCCAGCAGCTCTCTCCCCGGGGATAACAAATATAACTATGGCTACACCTTC
TRBV18	TRBJ2-7	TRBD1	NA	CASSATGVYEQYF	TGTGCCAGCTCAGCAACAGGGGTCTACGAGCAGTACTTC
TRBV2	TRBJ1-2	NA	NA	CASRAEESKGYTF	TGTGCCAGCAGGGCCGAGGAGAGTAAGGGCTACACCTTC
TRBV11-2	TRBJ2-7	NA	NA	CASSRGILEQYF	TGTGCCAGCAGCCGAGGCATACTCGAGCAGTACTTC
TRBV27	TRBJ1-1	NA	NA	CASSENRRNTEAFF	TGTGCCAGCAGTGAAAACAGGCGGAACACTGAAGCTTTCTTT
TRBV29-1	TRBJ2-1	NA	NA	CSVETGLSYNEQFF	TGCAGCGTTGAAACAGGGTTATCTTACAATGAGCAGTTCTTC
TRBV30	TRBJ1-4	NA	NA	CAWSPVGGEKLFF	TGTGCCTGGAGTCCCGTGGGGGGTGAAAAACTGTTTTTT
TRBV30	TRBJ2-7	TRBD1	NA	CAWSPGTGMDEQYF	TGTGCCTGGAGTCCGGGGACAGGTATGGACGAGCAGTACTTC
TRBV9	TRBJ1-6	NA	NA	CASSVAVNSPLHF	TGTGCCAGCAGCGTAGCAGTTAATTCACCCCTCCACTTT
TRBV6-1	TRBJ2-6	NA	NA	CASSVRDTRTGANVLTF	TGTGCCAGCAGTGTCCGGGACACAAGAACAGGGGCCAACGTCCTGACTTTC
TRBV13	TRBJ1-4	NA	NA	CASSAGGVGEKLFF	TGTGCCAGCAGCGCCGGCGGGGTTGGAGAAAAACTGTTTTTT
TRBV5-1	TRBJ1-1	TRBD1	NA	CASSYGQGGTEAFF	TGCGCCAGCAGCTATGGACAGGGCGGCACTGAAGCTTTCTTT
TRBV5-1	TRBJ1-3	NA	once	CASSLQGMGNTIYF	TGCGCCAGCAGCTTGCAGGGGATGGGAAACACCATATATTTT
TRBV7-8	TRBJ1-6	NA	NA	CASSPQEGDSPLHF	TGTGCCAGCAGCCCTCAGGAGGGTGATTCACCCCTCCACTTT
TRBV6-5	TRBJ2-1	NA	NA	CASSPGERLF	TGTGCCAGCAGCCCCGGGGAGCGACTCTTC
TRBV19	TRBJ1-6	TRBD1	NA	CASSFSGTGVNSPLHF	TGTGCCAGTAGTTTTAGCGGTACAGGGGTTAATTCACCCCTCCACTTT
TRBV5-5	TRBJ2-5	TRBD1	NA	CASSPRTGRGETQYF	TGTGCCAGCAGCCCTCGGACAGGGCGGGGAGAGACCCAGTACTTC
TRBV18	TRBJ2-7	NA	NA	CASSGGGGTDEQYF	TGTGCCAGCTCAGGGGGAGGAGGGACCGACGAGCAGTACTTC
TRBV27	TRBJ1-6	NA	few	CASSPWTRGGDSPLHF	TGTGCCAGCAGTCCCTGGACCCGCGGGGGCGATTCACCCCTCCACTTT
TRBV5-1	TRBJ1-4	NA	NA	CASSNGGTNEKLFF	TGCGCCAGCAGCAACGGGGGGACTAATGAAAAACTGTTTTTT
TRBV7-6	TRBJ2-3	NA	NA	CASRAGTLHTDTQYF	TGTGCCAGCAGGGCGGGGACTCTTCACACAGATACGCAGTATTTT
TRBV30	TRBJ1-6	NA	NA	CAWGVGPLGGPLHF	TGTGCCTGGGGGGTTGGGCCACTTGGGGGGCCCCTCCACTTT
TRBV10-3	TRBJ2-7	TRBD2	NA	CATGGLASNEQYF	TGTGCCACCGGGGGACTAGCCAGTAACGAGCAGTACTTC